Below, 25 T cell receptor beta chains from the same sample are listed, as sequenced in a study of identical twins. TCRdb processed the 5' RACE reads anew with MiXCR; each CDR3 protein has one entry. This sample carries approximately 890,000 distinct CDR3 sequences, around 12% of them seen once, and the ten largest clones take around 1.5%. The same sample was also used in a study of yellow fever vaccine responses in identical twins.

The sequenced sample consisted of PBMCs. These receptor sequences come from a woman aged 18-29 years in good health.

The chain is built from TRBV7-9 and TRBJ2-2; D may be TRBD1 or TRBD2 (5 bases each). V lost 5 bases and J lost 2, with 15 bases in between. The germline CDR1 and CDR2 sequences are SEHNR and FQNEAQ (reference sequence). This CDR3 spans 16 amino acids. The CDR3 nucleotides read TGTGCCAGCAGCCCCGGGGCGGGTATTAACACCGGGGAGCTGTTTTTT. Its protein product is CASSPGAGINTGELFF.

The J gene is TRBJ2-2, the V gene TRBV7-9; 8 bases align to TRBD2. The germline V gene encodes CDR1 SEHNR and CDR2 FQNEAQ (reference sequence). The CDR3 has 15 amino acids. The trim removed 5 bases at V and 4 bases at J, leaving 6 bases unmatched. CDR3 sequence (DNA): TGTGCCAGCAGCCTACGACTAGCGTCCACCGGGGAGCTGTTTTTT. Its protein product is CASSLRLASTGELFF.

This clonotype has just a few counts. The chain has TRBV28 and TRBJ2-7; TRBD1 matches 8 bases. Germline CDR1 MDHEN, CDR2 SYDVKM. J lost 5 bases, V lost 5 bases, and 8 bases had no gene match. This CDR3 comprises 14 residues. CDR3 sequence (DNA): TGTGCCAGCAGTCGTAGGACAGGGTACCACGAGCAGTACTTC. It translates to CASSRRTGYHEQYF. Full variable domain (remainder filled in from reference TRBV28 and TRBJ2-7): DVKVTQSSRYLVKRTGEKVFLECVQDMDHENMFWYRQDPGLGLRLIYFSYDVKMKEKGDIPEGYSVSREKKERFSLILESASTNQTSMYLCASSRRTGYHEQYFGPGTRLTVT.

This clonotype appeared a few times. The chain has TRBV7-2 and TRBJ1-1, with D perhaps TRBD1 (6 bases). The CDR3 consists of 17 residues. V was trimmed by 0 bases and J by 4 bases, leaving 18 bases between them. The germline V gene has CDR1 SGHTA and CDR2 FQGNSA. CDR3 nucleotides: TGTGCCAGCAGCTTAGCGCGGTTATTCGAACAGGGCACTGAAGCTTTCTTT. Protein: CASSLARLFEQGTEAFF. The full variable domain, its missing parts supplied by reference TRBV7-2 and TRBJ1-1, is GAGVSQSPSNKVTEKGKDVELRCDPISGHTALYWYRQSLGQGLEFLIYFQGNSAPDKSGLPSDRFSAERTGGSVSTLTIQRTQQEDSAVYLCASSLARLFEQGTEAFFGQGTRLTVV.

The chain couples TRBV28 to TRBJ1-1; 8 nucleotides line up with TRBD1. There are 15 residues in the CDR3. The V and J ends lost 7 bases and 1 base, in that order; junction bases with no gene match: 8. Germline V gene sequence: CDR1 MDHEN, CDR2 SYDVKM. CDR3 sequence reads: CASNSIGQGNTEAFF. For the CDR3, the DNA is TGTGCCAGCAACTCCATCGGACAGGGGAACACTGAAGCTTTCTTT.

In its sample, this clonotype was seen a few times. The chain recombines TRBV5-1 with TRBJ2-5; D remains ambiguous. Germline assignment: CDR1 SGHRS and CDR2 YFSETQ. The CDR3 runs 14 residues. V shed 2 bases and J shed 2 bases, with 10 bases lying between them. CDR3 residues: CASSLHDIQETQYF. CDR3 DNA: TGCGCCAGCAGCTTACATGACATTCAAGAGACCCAGTACTTC.

The V gene is TRBV14, the J gene TRBJ2-2; D is uncertain. CDR3 length: 13 residues. V was clipped by 4 bases and J by 3 bases, with 6 bases between them. Germline V gene data show CDR1 as SGHDN and CDR2 as FVKESK. CDR3 amino acids: CASSPSDTGELFF. The CDR3 coding sequence is TGTGCCAGCAGCCCCAGCGACACCGGGGAGCTGTTTTTT.

V is TRBV28 and J is TRBJ2-7, with TRBD2 matching over 11 bases. This CDR3 contains 15 residues. Germline values: CDR1 MDHEN, CDR2 SYDVKM. V was pared by 6 bases and J by 7 bases, with 11 bases of the junction left unmatched. CDR3 amino acids: CASSPLAGGRWEQYF. The CDR3 bases are TGTGCCAGCAGCCCGTTAGCGGGAGGGCGCTGGGAGCAGTACTTC.

This clonotype was seen a few times. CDR3 bases: TGTGCCAGCAGTTACTCTCGTCGTCCAGATACGCAGTATTTT. This codes for CASSYSRRPDTQYF. The rearrangement uses TRBV6-5 and TRBJ2-3, with D unclear. V was clipped by 0 bases and J by 4 bases, with 8 bases between them. This CDR3 region has 14 residues. Germline V gene data show CDR1 as MNHEY and CDR2 as SVGAGI.

The chain is built from TRBV4-1 and TRBJ2-5; D is perhaps TRBD1 (5 bases). Deletions cut 3 bases from V and 2 bases from J, with 16 bases between. This CDR3 has 16 amino acids. CDR1 and CDR2 (germline): MGHRA, YSYEKL. CDR3: CASSHLPGKTQETQYF. The DNA of the CDR3 is TGCGCCAGCAGCCACCTCCCAGGGAAGACACAAGAGACCCAGTACTTC.

The rearrangement joins TRBV6-4 to TRBJ2-3; 10 bases agree with TRBD2. Germline V gives CDR1 MRHNA, CDR2 SNTAGT. J gave up 4 bases and V 3 bases, and 7 bases lay outside the gene matches. This CDR3 contains 16 residues. The CDR3 loop is CASSETGTSVSDTQYF. Written as DNA, the CDR3 is TGTGCCAGCAGTGAAACCGGGACTAGCGTATCAGATACGCAGTATTTT.

The rearrangement joins TRBV20-1 to TRBJ1-2, with D maybe TRBD1 (5 bases). The CDR3 length is 10 residues. V lost 6 bases and J lost 8, with 10 bases in between. Germline V gene data show CDR1 as DFQATT and CDR2 as SNEGSKA (reference sequence). CDR3: CSAPGSGYTF. CDR3 nucleotide sequence: TGCAGTGCCCCAGGGTCCGGCTACACCTTC.

The chain employs TRBV6-1 and TRBJ2-3; TRBD2 agrees at 16 bases. CDR3 length: 21 residues. Germline CDR1 MNHNS, CDR2 SASEGT. The junction had 11 bases not matched to a gene; V was cut back by 0 bases and J by 2 bases. The CDR3 DNA follows: TGTGCCAGCAGTGAAGCCACCCCGGGACTAGCGGGGGGGCAGGTCACAGATACGCAGTATTTT. Translated: CASSEATPGLAGGQVTDTQYF.

A note on this clonotype: Its ends do not fully match the called genes, so a read error is possible. This chain uses TRBV20-1 with TRBJ2-5, with D possibly called TRBD1 or TRBD2 (5 bases each). The length of the CDR3 is 19 residues. CDR1 DFQATT and CDR2 SNEGSKA come from the germline V gene (reference sequence). The CDR3 bases are TGCTGTGCTAGAGATTTGAGGGGTTTCGAGAGTTGGAAGTACGAGACCCAGTACTTC. Its translation: CCARDLRGFESWKYETQYF.

Notes on this clonotype: A much larger clone differs by one base, so this may be a read error. This chain joins TRBV24-1 and TRBJ1-3; no firm D call. Looked up from germline, CDR1 is KGHDR and CDR2 is SFDVKD. The CDR3 has 11 amino acids. V was shortened by 3 bases and J by 4 bases, with 0 bases between the two germline ends. The CDR3 DNA reads TGTGCCACCAGTGATGGAAACACCATATATTTT. It specifies CATSDGNTIYF.

This clonotype was observed a handful of times. The chain is built from TRBV20-1 and TRBJ2-5; D uncertain. CDR3 size: 10 residues. Germline assignment: CDR1 DFQATT and CDR2 SNEGSKA (reference sequence). V lost 8 bases and J 2 bases, leaving 6 bases between the germline ends. The CDR3 DNA follows: TGCAGTCAAAGTCAAGAGACCCAGTACTTC. Translation: CSQSQETQYF.

This clonotype was seen at least ten times. Here the CDR3 reads CAAKRQNTEAFF. DNA for the CDR3: TGTGCCGCAAAAAGGCAGAACACTGAAGCTTTCTTT. This sequence joins TRBV24-1 and TRBJ1-1, with D hard to call. The germline V gene encodes CDR1 KGHDR and CDR2 SFDVKD. V shed 12 bases and J shed 1 base, with 11 bases lying between them. The CDR3 is made up of 12 amino acids.

The rearrangement joins TRBV10-2 to TRBJ2-1; 7 bases agree with TRBD2. This CDR3 is built from 19 residues. V was pared by 4 bases and J by 9 bases, with 24 bases of the junction left unmatched. Germline lookup yields CDR1 WSHSY and CDR2 SAAADI. CDR3 sequence reads: CASSAALGASRRERFEQFF. The CDR3 coding sequence is TGCGCCAGCAGTGCGGCCCTAGGGGCTTCGAGGCGGGAGAGGTTTGAGCAGTTCTTC.

This clonotype was seen at least ten times. The chain links TRBV4-1 to TRBJ1-1, with D unresolved. The CDR3 consists of 14 residues. Deletions cut 2 bases from V and 5 bases from J, with 12 bases between. The V gene's germline CDR1 is MGHRA and CDR2 YSYEKL. CDR3 region: CASSQPQGWTEAFF. DNA for the CDR3: TGCGCCAGCAGCCAACCCCAAGGTTGGACTGAAGCTTTCTTT.

Written as DNA, the CDR3 is TGTGCCAGCAGCCCACAGACAGGAAGTGGCTACACCTTC. Translation gives CASSPQTGSGYTF. The chain combines TRBV7-9 with TRBJ1-2; D might be TRBD1 (6 bases). V was cut by 5 bases and J by 7 bases, with 14 bases left in between. The germline V gene encodes CDR1 SEHNR and CDR2 FQNEAQ (reference sequence). The CDR3 has 13 residues.

This chain connects TRBV11-3 to TRBJ2-1; 13 bases agree with TRBD2. The CDR3 contains 17 residues. Germline lookup yields CDR1 SGHNT and CDR2 YENEEA. The V and J ends lost 4 bases and 8 bases, in that order; junction bases with no gene match: 11. CDR3 protein: CASSSRGGTSGIYEQFF. The CDR3 nucleotides are TGTGCCAGCAGCTCTAGGGGGGGGACTAGCGGGATCTATGAGCAGTTCTTC.

The chain uses TRBV6-5 and TRBJ1-1; perhaps TRBD1 as D (5 bases). CDR1 and CDR2 (germline): MNHEY, SVGAGI. This CDR3 spans 14 amino acids. The V and J ends lost 7 bases and 1 base respectively, with 13 bases between them. The CDR3 spells CASITTGQNTEAFF. The CDR3 DNA is TGTGCCAGCATTACGACTGGACAGAACACTGAAGCTTTCTTT.

The gene calls are TRBV28 and TRBJ2-5; D uncertain. Germline V gives CDR1 MDHEN, CDR2 SYDVKM. This CDR3 contains 13 residues. Deletions cut 6 bases from V and 2 bases from J, with 10 bases between. DNA for the CDR3: TGTGCCAGCAGGTCAGGCAATCAAGAGACCCAGTACTTC. This encodes CASRSGNQETQYF. Combining the CDR3 with reference TRBV28 and TRBJ2-5 gives the whole variable domain DVKVTQSSRYLVKRTGEKVFLECVQDMDHENMFWYRQDPGLGLRLIYFSYDVKMKEKGDIPEGYSVSREKKERFSLILESASTNQTSMYLCASRSGNQETQYFGPGTRLLVL.

This clonotype was counted at least ten times. This chain connects TRBV10-3 to TRBJ2-2; D is uncertain. CDR1 and CDR2 (germline): ENHRY, SYGVKD. The CDR3 totals 16 residues. V shed 5 bases and J shed 0 bases, with 13 bases lying between them. For the CDR3, the DNA is TGTGCCATCAGTCCCCGACCAAAACCGAACACCGGGGAGCTGTTTTTT. Its translation is CAISPRPKPNTGELFF.

Only a few counts were recorded for this clonotype. The rearrangement uses TRBV9 and TRBJ1-6; no definite D call. This CDR3 is built from 16 residues. From germline, CDR1 is SGDLS and CDR2 YYNGEE. The ends were cut back, 0 bases at V and 7 bases at J, with 14 bases in the middle. The CDR3 spells CASSVGSPTGNSPLHF. CDR3 in DNA: TGTGCCAGCAGCGTAGGTTCCCCGACGGGAAATTCACCCCTCCACTTT.